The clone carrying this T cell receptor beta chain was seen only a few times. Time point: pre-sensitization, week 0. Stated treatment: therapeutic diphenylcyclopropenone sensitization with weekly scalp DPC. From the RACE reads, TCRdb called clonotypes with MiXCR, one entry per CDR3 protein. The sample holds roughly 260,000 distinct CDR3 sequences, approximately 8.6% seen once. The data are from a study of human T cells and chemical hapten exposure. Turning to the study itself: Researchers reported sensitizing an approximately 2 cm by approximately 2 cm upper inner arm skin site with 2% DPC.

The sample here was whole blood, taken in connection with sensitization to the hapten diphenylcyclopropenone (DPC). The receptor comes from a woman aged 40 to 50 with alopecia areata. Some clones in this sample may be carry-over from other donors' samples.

The CDR3 sequence is CASSYAAAGDNEQFF. Written as DNA, the CDR3 is TGTGCCAGCAGCTATGCAGCGGCGGGGGACAATGAGCAGTTCTTC. The rearrangement uses TRBV7-9 and TRBJ2-1; 7 bases agree with TRBD2. Germline V lookup: CDR1 SEHNR, CDR2 FQNEAQ (reference sequence). This CDR3 has 15 amino acids. V dropped 4 bases and J dropped 5; count of bases not matched to a gene: 8.